A selection of T cell receptor beta chains follows, all from one sample in a study of regulatory T cells in long-lasting Graves disease. TCRdb reanalysed the multiplex PCR reads using MiXCR and keeps one entry per CDR3 protein. The sample has 350,000 to 400,000 distinct CDR3 sequences, around 16% seen once. Separately, the same data were catalogued under a study of T cells in Graves' hyperthyroidism and ophthalmopathy.

Sequences were derived from peripheral blood mononuclear cells (PBMCs), sampled at new diagnosis, from a patient treated with antithyroid drugs. Source of these receptors: a woman aged 18-30 years with Graves disease. CDR3s include the opening cysteine and the closing phenylalanine or tryptophan. Each record gives: clone size, D gene, V gene, J gene, CDR3 DNA, CDR3 protein. A D gene is named only where the DNA matches it firmly. Not every row has a clone size; where given, it reads once, few, many or a size class.

many	.	TRBV6-5	TRBJ2-7	TGTGCCAGCAGTTACTCGACCGTGATGACAGGTCTTTACGAGCAGTACTTC	CASSYSTVMTGLYEQYF
.	.	TRBV5-1	TRBJ2-6	TGCGCCAGCAGCTTGGAACTATCGGGGGCTCGGCCTTCTGGGGCCAACGTCCTGACTTTC	CASSLELSGARPSGANVLTF
few	TRBD1	TRBV28	TRBJ2-4	TGTGCCAGCAGTTCTTCCGGGACAGGGAGAAACATTCAGTACTTC	CASSSSGTGRNIQYF
many	.	TRBV5-1	TRBJ1-3	TGCGCCAGCAGCTTGGACCTACCAGTCTCTGGAAACACCATATATTTT	CASSLDLPVSGNTIYF
.	TRBD2	TRBV6-1	TRBJ2-1	TGTGCCAGCAGTGAAACGCCAGCGGGAATGTCGCAGTTCTTC	CASSETPAGMSQFF
many	TRBD1	TRBV3-1	TRBJ2-1	TGTGCCAGCAGCAAGACAGGGGGTAACAATGAGCAGTTCTTC	CASSKTGGNNEQFF
.	.	TRBV7-2	TRBJ1-3	TGTGCCAGCAGCGTATCCCCCGGGACAAGAGGAAACACCATATATTTT	CASSVSPGTRGNTIYF
many	.	TRBV5-1	TRBJ2-1	TGTGCCAGCAGTTTAGAAGGGTCCTACAATGAGCAGTTCTTC	CASSLEGSYNEQFF
few	.	TRBV13	TRBJ2-3	TGTGCCGCCTCCTTGGGGGCAAGAGATACGCAGTATTTT	CAASLGARDTQYF
many	.	TRBV6-5	TRBJ1-1	TGTGCCAGCAGTTACTCCGCGGGGAACACTGAAGCTTTCTTT	CASSYSAGNTEAFF
.	TRBD1	TRBV29-1	TRBJ2-6	TGCAGCGTTGGAACAGGGGCTGGGGCCAACGTCCTGACTTTC	CSVGTGAGANVLTF
many	.	TRBV6-5	TRBJ1-1	TGTGCCAGCAGTTCCCAGACAACTGAAGCTTTCTTT	CASSSQTTEAFF
many	.	TRBV5-1	TRBJ2-1	TGCGCCAGCAGCTTGGAACAGCCCTACAATGAGCAGTTCTTC	CASSLEQPYNEQFF
many	TRBD1	TRBV6-2/TRBV6-3	TRBJ2-7	TGTGCCAGCAGGGCTGGGACAGGGTACGAGCAGTACTTC	CASRAGTGYEQYF
many	.	TRBV12-3/TRBV12-4	TRBJ1-4	TGTGCCAGCAGTCTGGGAGCAGGGAACAATGAAAAACTGTTTTTT	CASSLGAGNNEKLFF
few	TRBD1	TRBV19	TRBJ1-5	TGTGCCAGTAGTGCCCTAGACAGGGACGGCAATCAGCCCCAGCATTTT	CASSALDRDGNQPQHF
many	TRBD2	TRBV2	TRBJ2-3	TGTGCCAGCAACCTAGCGGGAGCTACAGATACGCAGTATTTT	CASNLAGATDTQYF
many	TRBD2	TRBV7-8	TRBJ2-2	TGTGCCAGCAGCCTCATGCGGACTAGCGGGGGCACCGGGGAGCTGTTTTTT	CASSLMRTSGGTGELFF
many	.	TRBV18	TRBJ1-1	TGTGCCAGCTCAAGGGTGAACACTGAAGCTTTCTTT	CASSRVNTEAFF
few	.	TRBV9	TRBJ2-7	TGTGCCAGCAACCCGACACCGGCGAGCTACGAGCAGTACTTC	CASNPTPASYEQYF
many	TRBD1	TRBV12-3/TRBV12-4	TRBJ2-7	TGTGCCAGCAGCTCCGGGACAGGGAGGGTTCAGTACTTC	CASSSGTGRVQYF
many	.	TRBV2	TRBJ1-2	TGTGCCAGCTCGCGGGGGGGCTTCTATGGCTACACCTTC	CASSRGGFYGYTF
many	TRBD1	TRBV20-1	TRBJ2-7	TGCAGTGCTGGTGAGACACCAAGGGGGCGGAAGGTCTACGAGCAGTACTTC	CSAGETPRGRKVYEQYF
many	TRBD2	TRBV6-2/TRBV6-3	TRBJ2-7	TGTGCCAGCAGTGAGGCCAGCGGGAGCTCCTACGAGCAGTACTTC	CASSEASGSSYEQYF
many	TRBD1	TRBV15	TRBJ2-7	TGTGCCACCAGCAGGGTCGGGACAGGGGAGCAGTACTTC	CATSRVGTGEQYF
many	TRBD1	TRBV28	TRBJ2-1	TGTGCCAGCATGAATACAGGGGAAGGCAATGAGCAGTTCTTC	CASMNTGEGNEQFF
many	TRBD2	TRBV7-3	TRBJ2-1	TGTGCCAGCAGCTTAACGCCTAGCGGAGGGAACAATGAGCAGTTCTTC	CASSLTPSGGNNEQFF
many	.	TRBV27	TRBJ2-7	TGTGCCAGCAGGGAAAGGGACCGCTCCTACGAGCAGTACTTC	CASRERDRSYEQYF
many	.	TRBV30	TRBJ1-2	TGTGCCTGGAGTGAGATCTATGGCTACGCCTTC	CAWSEIYGYAF
many	.	TRBV12-3/TRBV12-4	TRBJ2-1	TGTGCCAGCAGTAACCCGGGGTTTTACTACAATGAGCAGTTCTTC	CASSNPGFYYNEQFF
many	.	TRBV5-1	TRBJ2-7	TGCGCCAGCAGCTTGGAAGGGACACCTTACGAGCAGTACTTC	CASSLEGTPYEQYF
many	.	TRBV6-1	TRBJ1-1	TGTGCCAGCACTCTAGGGACGGGGAGCACTGAAGCTTTCTTT	CASTLGTGSTEAFF
.	TRBD1	TRBV30	TRBJ1-6	TGTGCCTGGAGTGTACTGACAGGGGATTCACCCCTCCACTTT	CAWSVLTGDSPLHF
many	.	TRBV2	TRBJ1-2	TGTGCCAGCGGTGAATACGGCTACACCTTC	CASGEYGYTF
.	.	TRBV9	TRBJ2-7	TGTGCCAGCAGCGTAGTGTCAGGGGGACTTCTCTACGAGCAGTACTTC	CASSVVSGGLLYEQYF
many	.	TRBV6-1	TRBJ1-5	TGTGCCAGCAGTGAAAATCCCCCAGGGTACGATCAGCCCCAGCATTTT	CASSENPPGYDQPQHF
few	.	TRBV30	TRBJ2-4	TGTGCCTGGAGTGTAGGAGCGAGAGCCAAAAACATTCAGTACTTC	CAWSVGARAKNIQYF
many	.	TRBV29-1	TRBJ2-5	TGCAGCGTTGATCGGACGGCAGACACGACGGGGTATCAAGAGACCCAGTACTTC	CSVDRTADTTGYQETQYF
many	.	TRBV2	TRBJ2-3	TGTGCCAGCACCCGGGACACAGATACGCAGTATTTT	CASTRDTDTQYF
many	.	TRBV18	TRBJ2-5	TGTGCCAGCTCACCAACCCAAGAGACCCAGTACTTC	CASSPTQETQYF
many	TRBD1	TRBV5-1	TRBJ2-7	TGCGCCAGCAGCCCGGACAGGGTCTACGAGCAGTACTTC	CASSPDRVYEQYF
.	.	TRBV20-1	TRBJ1-5	TGCAGTGCTAGAGCCCAGCCCCAGCATTTT	CSARAQPQHF
many	.	TRBV6-2/TRBV6-3	TRBJ2-1	TGTGCCAGCGAAACTACGAGAGGCCACAATGAGCAGTTCTTC	CASETTRGHNEQFF
many	TRBD2	TRBV6-1	TRBJ2-1	TGTGCCAGCATCGGACTAGCGGGAGCCACTGAGCAGTTCTTC	CASIGLAGATEQFF
many	TRBD2	TRBV20-1	TRBJ2-1	TGCAGTGCTTTCCTAGCGGGAGGGCCCATGGAGCAGTTCTTC	CSAFLAGGPMEQFF
many	.	TRBV7-7	TRBJ1-5	TGTGCTAGCAGCTTAGGGGGAAGAAGGGAGAATCAGCCCCAGCATTTT	CASSLGGRRENQPQHF